The rows below give T cell receptor beta chains drawn from one sample of a study of blood T cell repertoires in COVID-19. Method: immunoSEQ multiplex PCR; TCRdb's copy keeps in-frame clones and lacks some. In the table there are some 46,000 clones, approximately 89% of which are singletons. Sequencing used peripheral blood. Receptors were obtained from a man aged 45-60 years with acute or convalescent COVID-19. Both conserved end residues are part of each CDR3. Each record gives: clone size, J gene, D gene, V gene, CDR3 protein, CDR3 DNA. A D gene is named only where the DNA matches it firmly. Not every row has a clone size; where given, it reads once, few, many or a size class.

clone size: -; J gene: TRBJ1-2; D gene: -; V gene: TRBV20-1; CDR3 protein: CSAPHSYGYTF; CDR3 DNA: TGCAGTGCTCCACATTCCTATGGCTACACCTTC
clone size: -; J gene: TRBJ1-1; D gene: -; V gene: TRBV14; CDR3 protein: CASSQLTDTEAFF; CDR3 DNA: TGTGCCAGCAGCCAACTCACGGACACTGAAGCTTTCTTT
clone size: -; J gene: TRBJ2-4; D gene: -; V gene: TRBV21-1; CDR3 protein: CASGSNGKNIQYF; CDR3 DNA: TGTGCCAGCGGTAGCAATGGTAAAAACATTCAGTACTTC
clone size: -; J gene: TRBJ1-6; D gene: -; V gene: TRBV4-3; CDR3 protein: CASSQDRPGANSPLHF; CDR3 DNA: TGCGCCAGCAGCCAAGATCGGCCAGGGGCAAATTCACCCCTCCACTTT
clone size: -; J gene: TRBJ2-5; D gene: TRBD2; V gene: TRBV5-1; CDR3 protein: CASSLARSGGAEETQYF; CDR3 DNA: TGCGCCAGCAGCTTGGCCAGAAGCGGGGGGGCCGAGGAGACCCAGTACTTC
clone size: -; J gene: TRBJ1-1; D gene: TRBD1; V gene: TRBV5-5; CDR3 protein: CASSWGQGRTEAFF; CDR3 DNA: TGTGCCAGCAGCTGGGGACAGGGGAGAACTGAAGCTTTCTTT
clone size: -; J gene: TRBJ2-1; D gene: TRBD2; V gene: TRBV5-5; CDR3 protein: CASSLAGGRGWYEQFF; CDR3 DNA: TGTGCCAGCAGCTTGGCCGGCGGGAGGGGATGGTATGAGCAGTTCTTC
clone size: -; J gene: TRBJ2-1; D gene: -; V gene: TRBV19; CDR3 protein: CASSILGGGRFF; CDR3 DNA: TGTGCCAGTAGTATCCTAGGGGGGGGGAGATTCTTC
clone size: -; J gene: TRBJ2-7; D gene: -; V gene: TRBV11-2; CDR3 protein: CASSFYGNEQYF; CDR3 DNA: TGTGCCAGCAGCTTCTATGGTAACGAGCAGTACTTC
clone size: -; J gene: TRBJ2-7; D gene: TRBD1; V gene: TRBV5-6; CDR3 protein: CASSPGDRYEQYF; CDR3 DNA: TGTGCCAGCAGCCCCGGGGACAGATACGAGCAGTACTTC
clone size: -; J gene: TRBJ2-1; D gene: -; V gene: TRBV7-9; CDR3 protein: CASSHPGQGGHEQFF; CDR3 DNA: TGTGCCAGCAGCCATCCCGGGCAGGGTGGTCATGAGCAGTTCTTC
clone size: few; J gene: TRBJ1-2; D gene: TRBD1; V gene: TRBV5-1; CDR3 protein: CASKGTGGNYGYTF; CDR3 DNA: TGCGCCAGCAAAGGGACAGGGGGAAACTATGGCTACACCTTC
clone size: -; J gene: TRBJ2-5; D gene: -; V gene: TRBV10-3; CDR3 protein: CAISESAGQETQYF; CDR3 DNA: TGTGCCATCAGTGAGTCGGCAGGGCAAGAGACCCAGTACTTC
clone size: -; J gene: TRBJ2-7; D gene: TRBD2; V gene: TRBV5-1; CDR3 protein: CASRAGLAGGFYEQYF; CDR3 DNA: TGCGCCAGCCGGGCGGGATTAGCGGGGGGGTTCTACGAGCAGTACTTC
clone size: -; J gene: TRBJ2-1; D gene: TRBD2; V gene: TRBV24-1; CDR3 protein: CATSDLPTRASGLSYNEQFF; CDR3 DNA: TGTGCCACCAGTGATTTGCCGACTAGGGCTAGCGGCCTCTCCTACAATGAGCAGTTCTTC
clone size: -; J gene: TRBJ1-5; D gene: TRBD1; V gene: TRBV18; CDR3 protein: CASSRDRLNQPQHF; CDR3 DNA: TGTGCCAGCTCACGGGACAGACTTAATCAGCCCCAGCATTTT
clone size: once; J gene: TRBJ1-1; D gene: TRBD1; V gene: TRBV6-5; CDR3 protein: CASSPGTVEEAFF; CDR3 DNA: TGTGCCAGCAGTCCCGGGACAGTCGAGGAAGCTTTCTTT
clone size: -; J gene: TRBJ1-5; D gene: -; V gene: TRBV27; CDR3 protein: CASTQGRNQPQHF; CDR3 DNA: TGTGCCAGCACACAGGGACGCAATCAGCCCCAGCATTTT